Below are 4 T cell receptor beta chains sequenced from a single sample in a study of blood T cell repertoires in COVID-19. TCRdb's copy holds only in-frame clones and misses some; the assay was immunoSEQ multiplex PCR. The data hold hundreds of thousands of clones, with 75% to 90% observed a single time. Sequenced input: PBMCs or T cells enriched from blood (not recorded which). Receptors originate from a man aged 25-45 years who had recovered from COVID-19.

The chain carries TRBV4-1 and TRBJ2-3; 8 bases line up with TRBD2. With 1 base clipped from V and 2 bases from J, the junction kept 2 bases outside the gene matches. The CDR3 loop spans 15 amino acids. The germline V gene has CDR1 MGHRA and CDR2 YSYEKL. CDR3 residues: CASSQGAGATDTQYF. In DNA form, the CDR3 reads TGCGCCAGCAGCCAAGGAGCGGGGGCCACAGATACGCAGTATTTT.

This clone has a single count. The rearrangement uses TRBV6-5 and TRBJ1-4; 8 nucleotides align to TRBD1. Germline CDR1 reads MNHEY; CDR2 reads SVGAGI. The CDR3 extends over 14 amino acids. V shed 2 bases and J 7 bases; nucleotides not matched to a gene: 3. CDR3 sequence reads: CASSYTQGAEKLFF. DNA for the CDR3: TGTGCCAGCAGTTACACGCAGGGGGCTGAAAAACTGTTTTTT.

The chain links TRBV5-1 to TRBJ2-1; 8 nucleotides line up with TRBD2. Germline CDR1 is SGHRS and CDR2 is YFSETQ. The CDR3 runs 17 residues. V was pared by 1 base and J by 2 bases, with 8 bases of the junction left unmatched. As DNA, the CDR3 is TGCGCCAGCAGCTTGAGTCTGAGCGGGGGTACCTACAATGAGCAGTTCTTC. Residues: CASSLSLSGGTYNEQFF.

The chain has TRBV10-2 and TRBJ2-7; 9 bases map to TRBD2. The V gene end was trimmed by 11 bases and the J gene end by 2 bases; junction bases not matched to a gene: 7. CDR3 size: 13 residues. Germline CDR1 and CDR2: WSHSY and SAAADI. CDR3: CAFRAGGAYEQYF. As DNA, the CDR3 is TGCGCCTTTCGGGCGGGGGGGGCCTACGAGCAGTACTTC.